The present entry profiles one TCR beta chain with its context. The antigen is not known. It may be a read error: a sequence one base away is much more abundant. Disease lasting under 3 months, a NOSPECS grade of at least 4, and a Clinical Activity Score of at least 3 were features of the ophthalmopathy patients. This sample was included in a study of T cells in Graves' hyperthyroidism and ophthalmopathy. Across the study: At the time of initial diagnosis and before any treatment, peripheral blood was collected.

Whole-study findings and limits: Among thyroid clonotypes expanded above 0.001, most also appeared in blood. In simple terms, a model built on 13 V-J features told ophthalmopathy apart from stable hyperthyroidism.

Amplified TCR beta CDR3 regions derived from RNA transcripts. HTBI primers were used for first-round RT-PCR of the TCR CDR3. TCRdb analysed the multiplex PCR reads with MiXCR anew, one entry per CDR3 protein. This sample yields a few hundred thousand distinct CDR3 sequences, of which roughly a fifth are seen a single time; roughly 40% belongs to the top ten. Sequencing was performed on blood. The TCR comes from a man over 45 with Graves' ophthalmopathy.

CDR3: CSAPFGREQFF. The CDR3 DNA reads as TGCAGTGCTCCATTTGGAAGAGAGCAGTTCTTC. V gene TRBV20-1 combines with J gene TRBJ2-1; no firm D call. V was clipped by 5 bases and J by 10 bases, with 12 bases between them. The CDR3 contains 11 residues. Looked up from germline, CDR1 is DFQATT and CDR2 is SNEGSKA (reference sequence).